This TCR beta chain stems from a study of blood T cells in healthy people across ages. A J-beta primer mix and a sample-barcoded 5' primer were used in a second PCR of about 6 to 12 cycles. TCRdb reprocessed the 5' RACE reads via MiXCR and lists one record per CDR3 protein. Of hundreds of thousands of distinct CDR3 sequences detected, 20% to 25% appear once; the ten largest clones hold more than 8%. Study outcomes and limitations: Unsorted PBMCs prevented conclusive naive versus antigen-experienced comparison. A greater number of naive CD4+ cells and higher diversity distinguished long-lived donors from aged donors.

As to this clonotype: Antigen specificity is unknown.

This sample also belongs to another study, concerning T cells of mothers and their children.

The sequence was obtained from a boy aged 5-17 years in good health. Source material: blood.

The CDR3 protein is CASSQVEGNSPLHF. The CDR3 coding sequence is TGCGCCAGCAGCCAAGTAGAGGGAAATTCACCCCTCCACTTT. The chain carries TRBV4-3 and TRBJ1-6, with no clear D. The CDR3 is 14 amino acids. Germline CDR1 reads LGHNA; CDR2 reads YSLEER. Trimming removed 1 base at V and 7 bases at J, with 8 bases between.